A single sample is the source of the 28 T cell receptor beta chains below, sequenced in a study of response to subunit inactivated influenza vaccine. From the RT-PCR reads, TCRdb called clonotypes with MiXCR, one entry per CDR3 protein. The data contain more than 450,000 distinct CDR3 sequences, 10% to 15% of them seen just once; the ten biggest clones take up 10% to 13%. The sequenced sample was PBMCs from blood, obtained on the day of vaccination. All receptors come from a man aged 50 to 59 who received an inactivated influenza vaccine.

This clonotype was counted a few times. The chain joins TRBV7-6 to TRBJ2-3, with 7 nucleotides matching TRBD1. The CDR3 runs to 14 residues. The germline V gene has CDR1 SGHVS and CDR2 FNYEAQ. Trimming cost V 5 bases and J 2 bases; bases outside gene matches: 4. This CDR3 reads CASSGDSPTDTQYF. CDR3 DNA: TGTGCCAGCAGCGGGGACAGTCCCACAGATACGCAGTATTTT.

This clonotype was detected only a few times. V is TRBV6-1 and J is TRBJ1-1; TRBD1 aligns across 9 bases. Losses at the gene ends were 6 bases for V and 5 bases for J; bases not matched to a gene: 16. The germline CDR1 and CDR2 sequences are MNHNS and SASEGT. The CDR3 contains 17 residues. CDR3 amino acids: CASSRMDRGYKGTEAFF. CDR3 nucleotides: TGTGCCAGCAGCCGCATGGACAGGGGCTATAAGGGGACTGAAGCTTTCTTT.

The chain joins TRBV6-6 to TRBJ2-3; D gene ambiguous. Germline V gene data show CDR1 as MNHNY and CDR2 as SVGAGI (reference sequence). Trimming took off 10 bases at V and 1 base at J, with 9 bases between the two ends. The CDR3 sequence is 12 residues long. The CDR3 DNA reads as TGTGCCACCCACCTGGGCACAGATACGCAGTATTTT. Translating it yields CATHLGTDTQYF.

The chain combines TRBV20-1 with TRBJ2-6; no clear D gene. This CDR3 has 14 amino acids. Germline V lookup: CDR1 DFQATT, CDR2 SNEGSKA (reference sequence). Trimming pared 3 bases from V and 2 bases from J, leaving 8 bases between. This chain's CDR3 is CSARGGTGANVLTF. CDR3 in DNA: TGCAGTGCTAGGGGTGGAACTGGGGCCAACGTCCTGACTTTC.

The chain joins TRBV20-1 to TRBJ2-7; 10 bases map to TRBD1. CDR3 size: 14 residues. CDR1 DFQATT and CDR2 SNEGSKA come from the germline V gene (reference sequence). Germline trimming cut 1 base from V and 3 bases from J; bases unmatched to any gene: 3. The CDR3 DNA follows: TGCAGTGCTAGAGTCGGGACAGGGGACTACGAGCAGTACTTC. Its protein product is CSARVGTGDYEQYF.

V usage is TRBV15 and J usage is TRBJ1-4; maybe TRBD1 (5 bases). Trimming left V 3 bases short and J 0 bases short, with 8 bases between. From germline, CDR1 is LNHNV and CDR2 YYDKDF (reference sequence). The CDR3 sequence is 15 residues long. CDR3 amino acids: CATSSDRTTNEKLFF. CDR3 nucleotides: TGTGCCACCAGCAGCGACAGAACAACTAATGAAAAACTGTTTTTT.

This clonotype was recorded at least ten times. The chain is built from TRBV6-2 or TRBV6-3 and TRBJ1-5; the D gene is possibly TRBD1 (6 bases). CDR3 length: 18 amino acids. The germline gives CDR1 MNHEY, CDR2 SVGEGT. The V and J ends lost 2 bases and 4 bases respectively, with 21 bases between them. The CDR3 sequence is CASSYPGQQLLRNQPQHF. CDR3 sequence (DNA): TGTGCCAGCAGTTACCCCGGACAGCAACTGCTTAGGAATCAGCCCCAGCATTTT.

This clonotype was observed a handful of times. The chain recombines TRBV10-3 with TRBJ2-5; D possibly matches TRBD1 or TRBD2 (6 bases each). This CDR3 has 13 amino acids. Germline loops: CDR1 ENHRY, CDR2 SYGVKD. Trimming pared 8 bases from V and 5 bases from J, leaving 15 bases between. DNA for the CDR3: TGTGCCATCTCCGAGGGGGGTAGGGAGACCCAGTACTTC. This translates into CAISEGGRETQYF.

In this sample, this clonotype turned up a few times. This chain links TRBV20-1 with TRBJ1-5; the D is unclear. Per germline, CDR1 DFQATT and CDR2 SNEGSKA (reference sequence). The CDR3 covers 14 residues. V lost 1 base and J lost 0, with 7 bases in between. The DNA for the CDR3 is TGCAGTGCTAGAGTGGGTCCTAGCAATCAGCCCCAGCATTTT. Its translation is CSARVGPSNQPQHF.

This clonotype was detected only a few times. The chain carries TRBV7-8 and TRBJ1-5; D remains unclear. Germline-derived CDR1 and CDR2 are SGHVS and FQNEAQ. Trimming took off 5 bases at V and 3 bases at J, with 11 bases between the two ends. The CDR3 sequence is 14 residues long. The CDR3 region is CASSPVGLNQPQHF. CDR3 in DNA: TGTGCCAGCAGCCCGGTAGGGCTCAATCAGCCCCAGCATTTT.

V and J are TRBV5-1 and TRBJ2-1; D is ambiguous. Trimming pared 4 bases from V and 8 bases from J, leaving 10 bases between. CDR3 length: 12 residues. Looked up from germline, CDR1 is SGHRS and CDR2 is YFSETQ. The CDR3 region is CASSVYTDEQFF. As DNA, the CDR3 is TGCGCCAGCAGCGTCTACACGGATGAGCAGTTCTTC.

This clonotype was seen just once. CDR3 in DNA: TGTGCCAGCACCAAAGGGGGGGGCGGCACTGAAGCTTTCTTT. Translation gives CASTKGGGGTEAFF. The gene calls are TRBV7-2 and TRBJ1-1, with D tentatively TRBD1 (6 bases). This CDR3 has 14 residues. V was clipped by 7 bases and J by 4 bases, with 16 bases between them. Germline V gene lookup returns CDR1 SGHTA and CDR2 FQGNSA.

This CDR3 reads CASLRKAGANVLTF. CDR3 bases: TGTGCCAGCCTTCGAAAGGCTGGGGCCAACGTCCTGACTTTC. This rearrangement joins TRBV19 to TRBJ2-6; no reliable D call. The germline CDR1 and CDR2 sequences are LNHDA and SQIVND (reference sequence). CDR3 length equals 14 residues. Trimming pared 9 bases from V and 2 bases from J, leaving 11 bases between. The full variable domain, its missing parts supplied by reference TRBV19 and TRBJ2-6, is DGGITQSPKYLFRKEGQNVTLSCEQNLNHDAMYWYRQDPGQGLRLIYYSQIVNDFQKGDIAEGYSVSREKKESFPLTVTSAQKNPTAFYLCASLRKAGANVLTFGAGSRLTVL.

This clonotype was seen a few times. The chain recombines TRBV6-2 or TRBV6-3 with TRBJ2-5; either TRBD1 or TRBD2 may supply D (5 bases each). Between the trimmed V and J ends, which lost 6 bases and 4 bases, there was a span of 15 bases. CDR1 is MNHEY, CDR2 SVGEGT, per germline. This CDR3 comprises 14 residues. The CDR3 loop is CASSHSGRGETQYF. CDR3 sequence (DNA): TGTGCCAGCAGCCACTCGGGAAGGGGAGAGACCCAGTACTTC.

The chain recombines TRBV3-1 with TRBJ2-5; possibly TRBD1 for D (5 bases). CDR3 length: 17 residues. Trimming left V 5 bases short and J 4 bases short, with 23 bases between. CDR1 is LGHDT and CDR2 is YNNKEL in the germline V gene (reference sequence). As DNA, the CDR3 is TGTGCCAGCAGCAGATATCCCAAGGGCCAAAGGGGAGAGACCCAGTACTTC. The encoded protein is CASSRYPKGQRGETQYF.

The rearrangement links TRBV29-1 to TRBJ2-1; 14 bases map to TRBD2. Germline V gene lookup returns CDR1 SQVTM and CDR2 ANQGSEA. Trimming cost V 6 bases and J 4 bases; bases outside gene matches: 8. The CDR3 consists of 16 residues. CDR3 bases: TGCAGCGTCCCAAGACTAGCGGGAGGGCCTTACAATGAGCAGTTCTTC. It is translated as CSVPRLAGGPYNEQFF.

Many counts were recorded for this clonotype. CDR3 region: CASSLVGTTSYEQYF. In DNA form, the CDR3 reads TGTGCCAGCAGCTTGGTGGGGACAACCTCCTACGAGCAGTACTTC. The V and J genes are TRBV5-6 and TRBJ2-7; D is possibly TRBD1 (6 bases). Between the trimmed V and J ends, which lost 0 bases and 0 bases, there was a span of 10 bases. The CDR3 runs to 15 residues. CDR1 and CDR2 from the germline V gene are SGHDT and YYEEEE.

The chain uses TRBV7-6 and TRBJ2-3; 11 bases map to TRBD1. Germline-derived CDR1 and CDR2 are SGHVS and FNYEAQ. The CDR3 runs 17 residues. The J segment lost 1 base and the V segment lost 1 base, leaving 4 bases of the junction unmatched. CDR3 amino acids: CASSLGLGQGGTDTQYF. DNA for the CDR3: TGTGCCAGCAGCTTAGGCCTGGGACAGGGGGGCACAGATACGCAGTATTTT.

This clonotype was picked up a small number of times. This rearrangement joins TRBV6-2 or TRBV6-3 to TRBJ2-7; D not resolved. V lost 6 bases to trimming and J lost 5 bases, with 17 bases between them. The germline CDR1 and CDR2 sequences are MNHEY and SVGEGT. The length of the CDR3 is 14 residues. As DNA, the CDR3 is TGTGCCAGCAGGTGGGATCTCCCTTCCCACGAGCAGTACTTC. Translated: CASRWDLPSHEQYF.

This rearrangement joins TRBV29-1 to TRBJ2-3; tentatively, D is TRBD1 (5 bases). Trimming took 5 bases from V and 2 from J, leaving 11 bases between them. Germline V gene data show CDR1 as SQVTM and CDR2 as ANQGSEA. This CDR3 region has 13 residues. The CDR3 DNA sequence: TGCAGCGTTAAGACAGCGCTCACAGATACGCAGTATTTT. Amino acids: CSVKTALTDTQYF.

In this sample, this clonotype turned up many times. The chain uses TRBV11-2 and TRBJ1-1; 7 bases line up with TRBD1. After removal of 4 bases from V and 10 bases from J, the junction contained 9 bases not matched to a gene. Germline CDR1 reads SGHAT; CDR2 reads FQNNGV. The CDR3 covers 13 residues. The CDR3: CASSSKTGLGAFF. As DNA, the CDR3 is TGTGCCAGCAGCTCTAAGACAGGGTTGGGAGCTTTCTTT. Complete variable domain (other parts from reference TRBV11-2 and TRBJ1-1): EAGVAQSPRYKIIEKRQSVAFWCNPISGHATLYWYQQILGQGPKLLIQFQNNGVVDDSQLPKDRFSAERLKGVDSTLKIQPAKLEDSAVYLCASSSKTGLGAFFGQGTRLTVV.

This clonotype has more than one count but fewer than ten. The chain has TRBV12-3 or TRBV12-4 and TRBJ1-2; tentatively, D is TRBD1 (5 bases). V gave up 2 bases and J gave up 4 bases, with 11 bases separating them. The length of the CDR3 is 14 residues. The CDR3 spells CASSLSKGIYGYTF. Here the CDR3 DNA reads TGTGCCAGCAGTTTATCAAAGGGGATCTATGGCTACACCTTC.

As to this clonotype: The junction departs from germline at one end; a sequencing error may be responsible. The rearrangement links TRBV2 to TRBJ1-5; D is undetermined. The length of the CDR3 is 14 residues. Germline V CDR1 and CDR2: SNHLY, FYNNEI. For the CDR3, the DNA is TGTGCCAGCACAGACTCCTATAGCAATCAGCCCCAGCTTTTT. This codes for CASTDSYSNQPQLF.

V gene TRBV5-8 combines with J gene TRBJ1-1, with 9 nucleotides matching TRBD1. The CDR3 consists of 15 residues. The ends lost 6 bases at V and 1 base at J; junction bases unmatched: 7. Germline V gives CDR1 SGHTS, CDR2 YDEGEE. This chain's CDR3 is CASILTGGRNTEAFF. CDR3 DNA: TGTGCCAGCATCCTAACAGGGGGCAGGAACACTGAAGCTTTCTTT.

The rearrangement joins TRBV25-1 to TRBJ2-5; 8 bases align to TRBD2. In germline, CDR1 is MGHDK, CDR2 SYGVNS. The CDR3 spans 16 residues. J gave up 5 bases and V 6 bases, and 14 bases lay outside the gene matches. The DNA of the CDR3 is TGTGCCAGCAGCTCTCCCGGGGGGGGGGCCTTGGAGACCCAGTACTTC. Protein sequence: CASSSPGGGALETQYF.

The chain employs TRBV28 and TRBJ2-5, with 7 bases matching TRBD1. CDR1 is MDHEN and CDR2 is SYDVKM in the germline V gene. The V and J ends lost 5 bases and 2 bases, in that order; junction bases with no gene match: 8. The CDR3 is 15 residues long. The chain's CDR3 is CASSPSGQAQETQYF. CDR3 nucleotides: TGTGCCAGCAGTCCCTCAGGACAGGCGCAAGAGACCCAGTACTTC.

This clonotype has only a few counts. V gene TRBV24-1 combines with J gene TRBJ2-2; D perhaps matches TRBD1 (5 bases). This CDR3 is 16 amino acids long. Germline V lookup: CDR1 KGHDR, CDR2 SFDVKD. Trimming cost V 0 bases and J 3 bases, with 10 bases left between them. DNA of the CDR3: TGTGCCACCAGTGATTTGTCAGGGCCATACACCGGGGAGCTGTTTTTT. This encodes CATSDLSGPYTGELFF.

The chain joins TRBV7-9 to TRBJ2-5; D remains ambiguous. V was clipped by 4 bases and J by 7 bases, with 16 bases between them. This CDR3 comprises 14 residues. CDR1 and CDR2 (germline): SEHNR, FQNEAQ (reference sequence). CDR3 region: CASSWAGLDWTQYF. The DNA of the CDR3 is TGTGCCAGCAGCTGGGCCGGCCTGGATTGGACCCAGTACTTC.